Listed below are T cell receptor beta chains from one sample, sequenced in a study of T cells in Graves' hyperthyroidism and ophthalmopathy. TCRdb re-derived calls from the multiplex PCR reads in MiXCR, one entry per CDR3 protein. The sample contains 350,000 or so distinct CDR3 sequences, about 17% of which appear only once. Sequencing was done on a sample of blood. The receptors originated from a woman under 40 with Graves' hyperthyroidism that later progressed to Graves' ophthalmopathy. The CDR3 runs from the conserved cysteine through the conserved F or W. Each record gives: D gene, clone size, J gene, V gene, CDR3 DNA, CDR3 protein. The D gene is left open where the match is weak. Part of the rows lack a size; the others show once, few, many or a class for expanded clones.

>-|many|TRBJ1-2|TRBV27
TGTGCCAGCAGTTCAAGGGGCTCGGGCTATGGCTACACCTTC
CASSSRGSGYGYTF
>TRBD1|once|TRBJ1-2|TRBV11-3
TGTGCCAGCAGTCTAGGGGACAGGTTCTATGGCTACACCTTC
CASSLGDRFYGYTF
>TRBD2|many|TRBJ2-5|TRBV2
TGTGCCAGCAGTGAGTCTAGCGGGGAGACCCAGTACTTC
CASSESSGETQYF
>-|-|TRBJ2-1|TRBV19
TGTGCCAGTAGTATAGATTTCAGCCACCCGGGCTCCTACAATGAGCAGTTCTTC
CASSIDFSHPGSYNEQFF
>TRBD1|few|TRBJ2-3|TRBV18
TGTGCCAGCTCACCACCTTACAGGGGAACAGATACGCAGTATTTT
CASSPPYRGTDTQYF
>-|-|TRBJ2-1|TRBV6-5
TGTGCCAGCAGTTACAATTTCTACAATGAGCAGTTCTTC
CASSYNFYNEQFF
>-|-|TRBJ2-1|TRBV19
TGTGCCAGTAGTACAGGGTCACACAATGAGCAGTTCTTC
CASSTGSHNEQFF
>-|-|TRBJ2-5|TRBV28
TGTGCCAGCAGCTCCAGAGTTGAGACCCAGTACTTC
CASSSRVETQYF
>TRBD1|many|TRBJ2-2|TRBV28
TGTGCCAGCAGTTCCAGCCAAATACTACGGGACAGGAGGGTCGGGGAGCTGTTTTTT
CASSSSQILRDRRVGELFF
>-|-|TRBJ1-1|TRBV5-1
TGCGCCAGCAGCCGGGGACTGGGACAGAACACTGAAGCTTTCTTT
CASSRGLGQNTEAFF
>-|many|TRBJ2-7|TRBV11-2
TGTGCCAGCAGCTTAGCCGTCCTTCGGGGGGCCTCCTACGAGCAGTACTTC
CASSLAVLRGASYEQYF
>-|few|TRBJ1-1|TRBV19
TGTGCCAGTAGTATGATCCAGGGACTTACTGAAGCTTTCTTT
CASSMIQGLTEAFF
>-|few|TRBJ2-1|TRBV29-1
TGCAGCGGGGCGGTTGCTAGCAGCGGTGAGCAGTTCTTC
CSGAVASSGEQFF
>-|many|TRBJ1-1|TRBV14
TGTGCCAGCAGCCCCCGACCGGGGAGGGAGACTGAAGCTTTCTTT
CASSPRPGRETEAFF
>-|many|TRBJ1-2|TRBV28
TGTGCCACAGCAAGGGGGGCCGACATGGGCTACACCTTC
CATARGADMGYTF
>-|-|TRBJ1-1|TRBV20-1
TGCAGTGCTAGCCCGGCAGCATCGTTGGACACTGAAGCTTTCTTT
CSASPAASLDTEAFF
>-|-|TRBJ2-1|TRBV5-1
TGCGCCAGCCGCGGTGATCCGACAGACAATGAGCAGTTCTTC
CASRGDPTDNEQFF
>TRBD1|many|TRBJ1-1|TRBV20-1
TGCAGTGCTGGCGGACAGGGTAGGACTGAAGCTTTCTTT
CSAGGQGRTEAFF
>TRBD2|-|TRBJ2-3|TRBV28
TGTGCCAGCATTTCTCTAGCGGGAGGGGCAGATACGCAGTATTTT
CASISLAGGADTQYF
>-|many|TRBJ2-7|TRBV2
TGTGCCAGCAGTGAACTCGGGGGAGGCCCCGAGCAGTACTTC
CASSELGGGPEQYF
>-|-|TRBJ1-5|TRBV27
TGTGCCAGCAGCATAAGAAGCCATCAGCCCCAGCATTTT
CASSIRSHQPQHF
>TRBD2|many|TRBJ2-7|TRBV5-8
TGTGCCAGCAGCTTCCGGGGAGGGGACGAGCAGTACTTC
CASSFRGGDEQYF
>TRBD2|many|TRBJ2-7|TRBV6-6
TGTGCCAGCAGTTACTCGGGGGGCCGAGGGACTAGCGGCTACGAGCAGTACTTC
CASSYSGGRGTSGYEQYF
>TRBD2|-|TRBJ2-5|TRBV27
TGTGCCAGCAGTGTAACTAGCGGGGGGAGGAGGGAGACCCAGTACTTC
CASSVTSGGRRETQYF
>-|many|TRBJ2-3|TRBV12-3/TRBV12-4
TGTGCCAGCAGTTTGGGCGGGATTAGCACAGATACGCAGTATTTT
CASSLGGISTDTQYF
>TRBD2|-|TRBJ2-2|TRBV20-1
TGCAGTGCTAGAGATCCAGGGAGGGCTTCCACCGGGGAGCTGTTTTTT
CSARDPGRASTGELFF
>-|many|TRBJ2-1|TRBV5-6
TGTGCCAGCAGCTTCCGGGACCGCCCTCAATGGAAGCAGTTCTTC
CASSFRDRPQWKQFF
>-|-|TRBJ2-7|TRBV28
TGTGCCAGCAGTGCCGCCCCGGGTTCCTACGAGCAGTACTTC
CASSAAPGSYEQYF
>-|few|TRBJ2-7|TRBV29-1
TGCAGCGTTGATTCGGGGGTAAGCGACGAGCAGTACTTC
CSVDSGVSDEQYF
>-|few|TRBJ2-7|TRBV27
TGTGCCAGCAGCCTCTTCCCCTCCTCCTACGAGCAGTACTTC
CASSLFPSSYEQYF
>-|many|TRBJ2-3|TRBV2
TGTGCCAGCAGCGAGACCACAGATACGCAGTATTTT
CASSETTDTQYF
>TRBD1|-|TRBJ1-5|TRBV5-5
TGTGCCAGCAGCCGCGGGACAGGGGGATCTTTTAGCAATCAGCCCCAGCATTTT
CASSRGTGGSFSNQPQHF
>-|many|TRBJ1-1|TRBV28
TGTGCCAGCAGTACCGGGATGGTCACTGAAGCTTTCTTT
CASSTGMVTEAFF
>-|-|TRBJ1-4|TRBV3-1
TGTGCCAGCAGCCGTGGCGAAGGGGTAACTAATGAAAAACTGTTTTTT
CASSRGEGVTNEKLFF
>-|few|TRBJ1-4|TRBV20-1
TGCAGTGCTATGTTGCAGAGCTCTCCAACTAATGAAAAACTGTTTTTT
CSAMLQSSPTNEKLFF
>-|many|TRBJ1-5|TRBV11-2
TGTGCCAGCAGCAAAGGGGTTAATCAGCCCCAGCATTTT
CASSKGVNQPQHF
>-|few|TRBJ2-2|TRBV5-1
TGCGCCAGCAGCTTGGTTGTCGGAGCGGTTGTTAACACCGGGGAGCTGTTTTTT
CASSLVVGAVVNTGELFF
>-|few|TRBJ2-1|TRBV14
TGTGCCAGCAGCCAATCGCAGGGGGGAGTCTACAATGAGCAGTTCTTC
CASSQSQGGVYNEQFF
>TRBD1|-|TRBJ2-2|TRBV11-2
TGTGCCAGCAGCTTAGTGTCGCCGGCCCGCTTCCGGGACAGTAACACCGGGGAGCTGTTTTTT
CASSLVSPARFRDSNTGELFF
>TRBD1|many|TRBJ1-6|TRBV6-2/TRBV6-3
TGTGCCAGCAGTTACTCGACGGGACAGCTTTCACCCCTCCACTTT
CASSYSTGQLSPLHF
>-|-|TRBJ1-1|TRBV20-1
TGCAGTGCTAGAGCTGCCGCGGGGGGGCTTACTGAAGCTTTCTTT
CSARAAAGGLTEAFF
>-|-|TRBJ2-7|TRBV2
TGTGCCAGCGTTAGAGTTTACGAGCAGTACTTC
CASVRVYEQYF
>-|-|TRBJ2-5|TRBV27
TGTGCCAGCAGTCCAGGGTGGGGGGAACAAGAGACCCAGTACTTC
CASSPGWGEQETQYF
>-|few|TRBJ1-2|TRBV28
TGTGCCAGCAGTCCACTGGGGGTGAAGGGCTATGGCTACACCTTC
CASSPLGVKGYGYTF
>-|-|TRBJ2-3|TRBV2
TGTGCCAGCAGTGATCTTCGGCCAGATACGCAGTATTTT
CASSDLRPDTQYF
>-|few|TRBJ2-3|TRBV10-2
TGCGCCAGCACCCACACCACAGATACGCAGTATTTT
CASTHTTDTQYF
>TRBD2|once|TRBJ2-7|TRBV20-1
TGCAGTGCCGGACTAGCGGGAGTCTACGAGCAGTACTTC
CSAGLAGVYEQYF
>TRBD1|many|TRBJ2-3|TRBV12-5
TGTGCTAGTGGCTACGGGACAGGGGGGATTGGAGATACGCAGTATTTT
CASGYGTGGIGDTQYF